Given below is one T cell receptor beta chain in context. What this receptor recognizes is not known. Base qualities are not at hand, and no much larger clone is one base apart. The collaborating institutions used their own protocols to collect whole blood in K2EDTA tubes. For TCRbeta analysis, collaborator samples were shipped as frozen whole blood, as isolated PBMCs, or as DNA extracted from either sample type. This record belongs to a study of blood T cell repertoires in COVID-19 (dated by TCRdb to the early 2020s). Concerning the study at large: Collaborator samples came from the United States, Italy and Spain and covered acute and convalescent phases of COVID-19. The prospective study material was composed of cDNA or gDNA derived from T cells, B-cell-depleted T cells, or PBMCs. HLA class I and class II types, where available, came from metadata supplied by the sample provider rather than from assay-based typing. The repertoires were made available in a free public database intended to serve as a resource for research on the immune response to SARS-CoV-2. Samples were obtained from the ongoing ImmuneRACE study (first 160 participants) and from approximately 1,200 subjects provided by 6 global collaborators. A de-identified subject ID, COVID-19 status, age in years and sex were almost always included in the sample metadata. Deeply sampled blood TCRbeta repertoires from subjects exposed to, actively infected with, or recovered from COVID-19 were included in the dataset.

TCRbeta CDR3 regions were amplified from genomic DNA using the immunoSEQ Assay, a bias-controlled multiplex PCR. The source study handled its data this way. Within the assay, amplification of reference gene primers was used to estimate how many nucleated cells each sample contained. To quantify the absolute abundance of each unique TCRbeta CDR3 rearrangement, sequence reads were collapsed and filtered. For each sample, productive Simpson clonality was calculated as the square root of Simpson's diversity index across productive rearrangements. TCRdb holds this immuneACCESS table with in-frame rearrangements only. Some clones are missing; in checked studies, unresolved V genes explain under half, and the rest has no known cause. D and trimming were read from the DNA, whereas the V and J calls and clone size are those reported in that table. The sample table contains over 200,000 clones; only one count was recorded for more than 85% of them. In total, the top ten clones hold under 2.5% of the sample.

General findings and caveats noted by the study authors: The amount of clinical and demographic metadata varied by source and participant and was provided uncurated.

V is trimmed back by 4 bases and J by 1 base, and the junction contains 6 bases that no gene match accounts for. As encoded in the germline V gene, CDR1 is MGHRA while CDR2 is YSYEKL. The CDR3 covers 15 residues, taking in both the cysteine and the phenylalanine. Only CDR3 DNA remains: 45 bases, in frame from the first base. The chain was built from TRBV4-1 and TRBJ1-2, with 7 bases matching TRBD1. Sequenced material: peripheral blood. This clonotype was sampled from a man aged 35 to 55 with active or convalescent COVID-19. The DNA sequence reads TGCGCCAGCAGCCGGGACAGTCAAATTAACTATGGCTACACCTTC. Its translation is CASSRDSQINYGYTF.